This T cell receptor (beta chain) was profiled in a study of cytomegalovirus exposure and HLA in healthy donors. Although they were nominally healthy when sampled, donors likely had unrecorded immune exposures. Trimming removed 2 bases from V and 2 bases from J, with 7 bases in between. Looked up from germline, CDR1 is SGHRS and CDR2 is YFSETQ. The CDR3 loop spans 14 amino acids. Vbeta (60) and Jbeta (13) primers were used in the PCR. The protocol was immunoSEQ multiplex PCR, while the TCRdb copy is restricted to in-frame clones and leaves out a portion. The sample shows around 120,000 clones, 65% to 80% of them seen only once.

This TCR was recovered from a human donor in good health. Sample: PBMCs. The chain joins TRBV5-1 to TRBJ2-2, with D maybe TRBD2 (5 bases). This CDR3 reads CASSLRTNTGELFF. For the CDR3, the DNA is TGCGCCAGCAGCTTAAGGACTAACACCGGGGAGCTGTTTTTT.